The clone carrying this T cell receptor beta chain turned up a few times. Antigen: not known. TCRdb redid the calling of the 5' RACE reads with MiXCR, one entry per CDR3 protein. The table lists approximately 250,000 distinct CDR3 sequences, roughly 15% of them singletons. This sample is part of a study of T-cell memory formation after mild COVID-19. Across the whole study: Each donor largely had its own TCR clusters. General study findings and limits: CD4+ contracting clones lay mainly in CM and EM, CD8+ ones in EMRA. The authors did not confirm SARS-CoV-2 specificity of second-wave clones peaking day 37. Certain responding clones were present in pre-infection memory, suggesting participation of cross-reactive memory.

Germline values: CDR1 SEHNR, CDR2 FQNEAQ (reference sequence). The CDR3 extends over 14 amino acids. The V and J ends lost 7 bases and 5 bases respectively, with 17 bases between them. J is TRBJ1-1 and V is TRBV7-9; D possibly corresponds to TRBD1 (5 bases). The origin of this receptor is an adult woman who had mild COVID-19 (a few samples of this study predate the infection). Cell type and time point are not known. The sequencing sample was made of PBMCs or a T cell subset sorted from them (not recorded which). CDR3 loop: CASTPRAGNTEAFF. For the CDR3, the DNA is TGTGCCAGCACCCCCAGGGCAGGGAATACTGAAGCTTTCTTT.